The 23 T cell receptor beta chains below all came from one sample that was sequenced in a study of CD8+ T cells in alopecia areata. RNA was isolated and reverse transcribed to cDNA, the sequencing template. The method was immunoSEQ multiplex PCR; TCRdb's version includes in-frame clones alone and lacks a portion of them. Among around 82,000 clones, roughly 51% were seen once, and the ten largest hold just over 5.5%. Sequenced: NKG2D-high CD8+ T cells sorted from blood. The receptors derive from a human donor with alopecia areata.

V is TRBV7-9 and J is TRBJ2-1; 8 bases are shared with TRBD1. The CDR3 sequence is 14 residues long. CDR1 is SEHNR and CDR2 is FQNEAQ in the germline V gene (reference sequence). Losses at the gene ends were 5 bases for V and 5 bases for J; bases not matched to a gene: 5. DNA for the CDR3: TGTGCCAGCAGCGTGCAGGACAGGGACAATGAGCAGTTCTTC. Protein product: CASSVQDRDNEQFF.

The V gene is TRBV6-6, the J gene TRBJ1-2, with D possibly TRBD1 on 5 matching bases. Germline V gene data show CDR1 as MNHNY and CDR2 as SVGAGI (reference sequence). The CDR3 length is 15 residues. With 0 bases removed from V and 7 bases from J, the gap between germline ends came to 15 bases. The CDR3 DNA sequence: TGTGCCAGCAGTTACTCGAATCGGGACTTGAGTGGCTACACCTTC. It yields the protein CASSYSNRDLSGYTF.

This clone was detected a few times. This chain connects TRBV29-1 to TRBJ2-1; tentative D call: TRBD1 (5 bases). This CDR3 is 11 amino acids long. Trimming took 7 bases from V and 4 from J, leaving 8 bases between them. CDR1 is SQVTM and CDR2 is ANQGSEA in the germline V gene. CDR3: CSADRYNEQFF. The CDR3 DNA reads as TGCAGCGCCGACAGATACAATGAGCAGTTCTTC.

This clone was found a few times. Other nucleotide sequences from this sample produce the same CDR3. V and J are TRBV29-1 and TRBJ2-1, with 7 bases lining up with TRBD2. CDR1 SQVTM and CDR2 ANQGSEA come from the germline V gene. J was trimmed by 7 bases and V by 3 bases; bases with no gene match: 0. CDR3 length: 11 amino acids. The CDR3 reads CSVEGGNEQFF. The DNA for the CDR3 is TGCAGCGTTGAGGGGGGGAATGAGCAGTTCTTC.

This chain joins TRBV6-6 and TRBJ2-3; tentatively, D is TRBD1 (6 bases). V lost 4 bases to trimming and J lost 4 bases, with 12 bases between them. The CDR3 contains 14 residues. CDR1 is MNHNY and CDR2 is SVGAGI in the germline V gene (reference sequence). The CDR3 protein is CASSLQGSADTQYF. The DNA for the CDR3 is TGTGCCAGCAGTTTACAGGGCAGCGCAGATACGCAGTATTTT.

This clone was seen a handful of times. The genes are TRBV29-1 and TRBJ2-7, with a possible D match to TRBD1 (6 bases). Trimming pared 0 bases from V and 3 bases from J, leaving 12 bases between. Per germline, CDR1 SQVTM and CDR2 ANQGSEA. The CDR3 is 14 amino acids. Here the CDR3 DNA reads TGCAGCGTTGAAGAGGAGGCCAGGGGCTACGAGCAGTACTTC. Translating it yields CSVEEEARGYEQYF.

The sample holds a few counts of this clone. The V and J genes are TRBV29-1 and TRBJ2-4; 9 bases align to TRBD1. Trimming took 7 bases from V and 6 from J; bases not matched to a gene: 16. This CDR3 has 16 residues. Germline V gene data show CDR1 as SQVTM and CDR2 as ANQGSEA. CDR3 region: CSGTGTGGAGLNIQYF. The CDR3 DNA is TGCAGCGGGACCGGAACAGGGGGCGCCGGTTTAAACATTCAGTACTTC.

There are a few counts of this clone. The rearrangement joins TRBV29-1 to TRBJ2-2; the match to TRBD2 covers 12 bases. This CDR3 is 17 amino acids long. Germline V lookup: CDR1 SQVTM, CDR2 ANQGSEA. V was pared by 7 bases and J by 1 base, with 10 bases of the junction left unmatched. CDR3 DNA: TGCAGCGCTACGGGACTAGCGGGCCGAGAGAACACCGGGGAGCTGTTTTTT. As protein: CSATGLAGRENTGELFF.

This clone appeared a few times. This chain connects TRBV13 to TRBJ2-7, with a possible D match to TRBD1 (5 bases). Germline V lookup: CDR1 PRHDT, CDR2 FYEKMQ (reference sequence). The CDR3 extends over 13 amino acids. Deletions cut 0 bases from V and 4 bases from J, with 7 bases between. The CDR3 reads CASSLGGDYEQYF. For the CDR3, the DNA is TGTGCCAGCAGCTTAGGAGGGGATTACGAGCAGTACTTC.

This clone was seen only a few times. The rearrangement uses TRBV28 and TRBJ2-1, with D possibly TRBD2 on 5 matching bases. The CDR3 extends over 11 amino acids. Germline CDR1 and CDR2: MDHEN and SYDVKM. V was cut by 3 bases and J by 8 bases, with 5 bases left in between. CDR3 loop: CASSLGDEQFF. The CDR3, as DNA: TGTGCCAGCAGTTTGGGAGATGAGCAGTTCTTC.

The chain combines TRBV29-1 with TRBJ1-2; TRBD1 is a possible D gene (6 bases). V was pared by 3 bases and J by 8 bases, with 13 bases between. The CDR3 totals 12 residues. Germline lookup yields CDR1 SQVTM and CDR2 ANQGSEA. CDR3 region: CSVDLGGFGYTF. The CDR3 region has the DNA TGCAGCGTTGACTTGGGGGGCTTCGGCTACACCTTC.

The gene calls are TRBV10-2 and TRBJ1-5, with D possibly matching TRBD1 (6 bases). With 11 bases removed from V and 1 base from J, the gap between germline ends came to 12 bases. The CDR3 is 13 residues long. Germline CDR1 reads WSHSY; CDR2 reads SAAADI. The chain's CDR3 is CACSQGSNQPQHF. DNA for the CDR3: TGCGCCTGCTCCCAGGGGAGCAATCAGCCCCAGCATTTT.

The rearrangement links TRBV27 to TRBJ2-3, with D perhaps given as TRBD1 or TRBD2 (5 bases each). The V and J ends lost 1 base and 6 bases respectively, with 11 bases between them. The CDR3 consists of 14 residues. Per germline, CDR1 MNHEY and CDR2 SMNVEV (reference sequence). Here the CDR3 DNA reads TGTGCCAGCAGTTTATTGGGGGTAGGCGATACGCAGTATTTT. Translation gives CASSLLGVGDTQYF.

A few counts support this clone. The rearrangement joins TRBV6-6 to TRBJ2-2, with 8 bases matching TRBD1. This CDR3 has 16 residues. In germline, CDR1 is MNHNY, CDR2 SVGAGI (reference sequence). Unmatched junction bases numbered 10, after V lost 6 bases and J lost 4 bases. The DNA of the CDR3 is TGTGCCAGCAGCGAACAGGACAGGGTTGGCACCGGGGAGCTGTTTTTT. It codes for CASSEQDRVGTGELFF.

The rearrangement joins TRBV7-9 to TRBJ2-7; D is perhaps TRBD2 (7 bases). The germline gives CDR1 SEHNR, CDR2 FQNEAQ (reference sequence). V was cut by 6 bases and J by 5 bases, with 20 bases left in between. The CDR3 is 15 residues long. CDR3: CASSHPRGANDEQYF. The CDR3 coding sequence is TGTGCCAGCAGTCACCCTCGGGGGGCTAATGACGAGCAGTACTTC.

This sequence joins TRBV29-1 and TRBJ1-3, with 10 bases aligning to TRBD1. In germline, CDR1 is SQVTM, CDR2 ANQGSEA. Germline trimming cut 0 bases from V and 7 bases from J; bases unmatched to any gene: 15. The length of the CDR3 is 18 residues. DNA of the CDR3: TGCAGCGTTGAAGATAGGCGGGGGACAGGGGCCTTTGGGAACACCATATATTTT. It yields the protein CSVEDRRGTGAFGNTIYF.

V usage is TRBV29-1 and J usage is TRBJ2-3, with TRBD2 matching 13 bases. The V gene's germline CDR1 is SQVTM and CDR2 ANQGSEA. V lost 7 bases and J lost 4; bases outside the gene matches: 5. The CDR3 spans 14 residues. The CDR3 bases are TGCAGCGGGATACTAGCGGGGGGGGCAGATACGCAGTATTTT. Amino acid sequence: CSGILAGGADTQYF.

This clone has a handful of counts. The genes are TRBV29-1 and TRBJ1-3, with D unclear. This CDR3 has 14 residues. Between the trimmed V and J ends, which lost 0 bases and 2 bases, there was a span of 8 bases. Germline CDR1 SQVTM, CDR2 ANQGSEA. The CDR3 nucleotides are TGCAGCGTTGAAGAGTGGCGCGCTGGAAACACCATATATTTT. This sequence encodes CSVEEWRAGNTIYF.

This clone was detected a few times. This chain uses TRBV20-1 with TRBJ2-1; D is uncertain. Germline V CDR1 and CDR2: DFQATT, SNEGSKA (reference sequence). V was clipped by 5 bases and J by 7 bases, with 9 bases between them. The CDR3 covers 11 residues. CDR3 residues: CSAVVGNEQFF. DNA of the CDR3: TGCAGTGCTGTAGTAGGGAATGAGCAGTTCTTC.

The rearrangement links TRBV29-1 to TRBJ1-1; possible D gene TRBD1, 5 bases. Trimming removed 7 bases from V and 6 bases from J, with 15 bases in between. CDR1 SQVTM and CDR2 ANQGSEA come from the germline V gene. The CDR3 extends over 12 amino acids. The CDR3 loop is CSAPALGPEAFF. The CDR3 coding sequence is TGCAGCGCCCCCGCTTTGGGACCTGAAGCTTTCTTT.

The chain joins TRBV30 to TRBJ2-7; 8 bases match TRBD2. The V gene end was trimmed by 5 bases and the J gene end by 5 bases; junction bases not matched to a gene: 11. Germline lookup yields CDR1 GTSNPN and CDR2 SVGIG (reference sequence). CDR3 size: 14 residues. The CDR3 is CAWPPAGAGNEQYF. The CDR3 nucleotides are TGTGCCTGGCCACCAGCGGGAGCAGGCAACGAGCAGTACTTC.

This chain joins TRBV30 and TRBJ2-2; D gene ambiguous. Trimming took off 2 bases at V and 3 bases at J, with 4 bases between the two ends. CDR3 length: 12 amino acids. Germline V gives CDR1 GTSNPN, CDR2 SVGIG (reference sequence). CDR3 sequence: CAWSPDTGELFF. The CDR3 DNA follows: TGTGCCTGGAGTCCGGACACCGGGGAGCTGTTTTTT.

The genes are TRBV29-1 and TRBJ2-1, with TRBD1 as a possible D gene (5 bases). This CDR3 spans 13 amino acids. The germline V gene encodes CDR1 SQVTM and CDR2 ANQGSEA. V was shortened by 4 bases and J by 3 bases, with 10 bases between the two germline ends. CDR3 amino acids: CSVVGHRYNEQFF. CDR3 nucleotides: TGCAGCGTTGTCGGACACCGCTACAATGAGCAGTTCTTC.